The 31 T cell receptor beta chains below were found in one sample sequenced in a study of shared clonotypes between healthy human individuals. Naive CD8 populations comprised CD45RO-negative cells positively selected for CCR7, excluding terminally differentiated effector memory CD45RA+ cells. The protocol was immunoSEQ multiplex PCR, while the TCRdb copy is restricted to in-frame clones and leaves out a portion. Of approximately 590,000 clones listed, around 95% are singletons. The sequenced sample consisted of naive CD8+ T cells sorted from blood. The receptors shown here come from a woman aged 25-40 years in good health.

The chain uses TRBV13 and TRBJ1-2; a weak D match, TRBD1 (5 bases). The germline V and J ends were trimmed by 0 bases and 3 bases, with 11 bases remaining between them. The CDR3 runs to 15 residues. The germline gives CDR1 PRHDT, CDR2 FYEKMQ (reference sequence). CDR3 nucleotide sequence: TGTGCCAGCAGCTTAGGCTTAGGGGTGGACTATGGCTACACCTTC. Translation gives CASSLGLGVDYGYTF. Full variable domain (missing parts from reference TRBV13 and TRBJ1-2): AAGVIQSPRHLIKEKRETATLKCYPIPRHDTVYWYQQGPGQDPQFLISFYEKMQSDKGSIPDRFSAQQFSDYHSELNMSSLELGDSALYFCASSLGLGVDYGYTFGSGTRLTVV.

As concerns this clone: The same CDR3 is also encoded by other DNA sequences in this sample. The chain is built from TRBV5-1 and TRBJ2-7; no clear D. The V gene's germline CDR1 is SGHRS and CDR2 YFSETQ. Trimming took 0 bases from V and 2 from J, leaving 6 bases between them. The CDR3 covers 13 residues. The CDR3 is CASSLVSTYEQYF. CDR3 in DNA: TGCGCCAGCAGCTTGGTATCTACCTACGAGCAGTACTTC.

The gene calls are TRBV28 and TRBJ1-2; D perhaps matches TRBD1 (6 bases). Trimming took 7 bases from V and 0 from J, leaving 18 bases between them. Germline V gene sequence: CDR1 MDHEN, CDR2 SYDVKM. The length of the CDR3 is 16 residues. In DNA form, the CDR3 reads TGTGCCAGCAAACCCGGCCGACAGGTAGCTAACTATGGCTACACCTTC. This translates into CASKPGRQVANYGYTF.

This clone was recorded a few times. The V gene is TRBV13, the J gene TRBJ1-5, with a weak D call TRBD1 (5 bases). The CDR3 loop spans 13 amino acids. V lost 0 bases and J 8 bases, leaving 8 bases between the germline ends. CDR1 and CDR2 (germline): PRHDT, FYEKMQ (reference sequence). CDR3 amino acids: CASSLGGLKPQHF. In nucleotides, the CDR3 is TGTGCCAGCAGCTTAGGGGGGCTGAAGCCCCAGCATTTT.

The chain carries TRBV5-1 and TRBJ2-7; a possible D gene is TRBD2 (6 bases). CDR3 length: 17 residues. The germline V gene has CDR1 SGHRS and CDR2 YFSETQ. V lost 0 bases to trimming and J lost 3 bases, with 19 bases between them. The CDR3 DNA follows: TGCGCCAGCAGCTTGGACCCGATTCTAGTGGGAGGCTACGAGCAGTACTTC. Translation: CASSLDPILVGGYEQYF.

The chain carries TRBV13 and TRBJ1-1; a possible D gene is TRBD1 (6 bases). This CDR3 is 15 amino acids long. Germline assignment: CDR1 PRHDT and CDR2 FYEKMQ (reference sequence). Trimming stripped 5 bases from V and 4 bases from J, with 17 bases between. The CDR3 sequence: CASSLGAGPSTEAFF. The CDR3 DNA reads as TGTGCCAGCAGCCTGGGGGCCGGACCGAGCACTGAAGCTTTCTTT. Drawing the rest from reference TRBV13 and TRBJ1-1, the complete variable domain is AAGVIQSPRHLIKEKRETATLKCYPIPRHDTVYWYQQGPGQDPQFLISFYEKMQSDKGSIPDRFSAQQFSDYHSELNMSSLELGDSALYFCASSLGAGPSTEAFFGQGTRLTVV.

The J gene is TRBJ2-1, the V gene TRBV7-9; D is possibly TRBD2 (7 bases). CDR1 and CDR2 (germline): SEHNR, FQNEAQ (reference sequence). V was trimmed by 7 bases and J by 4 bases, leaving 17 bases between them. This CDR3 has 15 residues. The CDR3: CASNEGGQLYNEQFF. The CDR3 nucleotides read TGTGCCAGCAATGAGGGGGGGCAACTTTACAATGAGCAGTTCTTC.

This chain's CDR3 is CASSFLERSYEQYF. The CDR3 nucleotides read TGTGCCAGCAGCTTTTTAGAGCGCTCCTACGAGCAGTACTTC. The V and J genes are TRBV7-9 and TRBJ2-7; D is unresolved. Germline lookup yields CDR1 SEHNR and CDR2 FQNEAQ (reference sequence). The ends were cut back, 3 bases at V and 0 bases at J, with 9 bases in the middle. CDR3 length: 14 amino acids. The full variable domain, rest sourced from reference TRBV7-9 and TRBJ2-7, is DTGVSQNPRHKITKRGQNVTFRCDPISEHNRLYWYRQTLGQGPEFLTYFQNEAQLEKSRLLSDRFSAERPKGSFSTLEIQRTEQGDSAMYLCASSFLERSYEQYFGPGTRLTVT.

The chain is built from TRBV7-9 and TRBJ2-3, with D possibly matching TRBD2 (5 bases). The CDR3 extends over 15 amino acids. Trimming cost V 8 bases and J 3 bases, with 18 bases left between them. Germline CDR1 and CDR2: SEHNR and FQNEAQ (reference sequence). The CDR3 region has the DNA TGTGCCAGCGGGGTGGAGCTCCGGGATACAGATACGCAGTATTTT. Its protein is CASGVELRDTDTQYF.

The rearrangement uses TRBV10-1 and TRBJ1-1; no clear D gene. The length of the CDR3 is 13 residues. CDR1 is WNHNN and CDR2 is SYGVQD in the germline V gene (reference sequence). Trimming removed 0 bases from V and 10 bases from J, with 12 bases in between. CDR3: CASSESAYSGAFF. The CDR3 coding sequence is TGCGCCAGCAGTGAGTCAGCTTACAGCGGAGCTTTCTTT.

The J gene is TRBJ2-7, the V gene TRBV7-8; D is uncertain. This CDR3 region has 14 residues. The V and J ends lost 5 bases and 5 bases respectively, with 16 bases between them. Germline CDR1 is SGHVS and CDR2 is FQNEAQ. The CDR3 bases are TGTGCCAGCAGCCTAGAGGCGGTGGCTGACGAGCAGTACTTC. This codes for CASSLEAVADEQYF. Combining the CDR3 with reference TRBV7-8 and TRBJ2-7 gives the whole variable domain GAGVSQSPRYKVAKRGQDVALRCDPISGHVSLFWYQQALGQGPEFLTYFQNEAQLDKSGLPSDRFFAERPEGSVSTLKIQRTQQEDSAVYLCASSLEAVADEQYFGPGTRLTVT.

The chain employs TRBV7-6 and TRBJ2-1, with 8 nucleotides matching TRBD2. The CDR3 sequence is 16 residues long. Germline CDR1 SGHVS, CDR2 FNYEAQ. V lost 1 base to trimming and J lost 7 bases; unmatched junction nucleotides: 9. The CDR3 region has the DNA TGTGCCAGCAGCTTAGGACGGGAGGGCCCTCGAAATGAGCAGTTCTTC. Its protein is CASSLGREGPRNEQFF.

The chain couples TRBV6-5 to TRBJ2-3; the match to TRBD2 covers 7 bases. The CDR3 runs 15 residues. Germline V gives CDR1 MNHEY, CDR2 SVGAGI. J was trimmed by 5 bases and V by 0 bases; bases with no gene match: 5. Here the CDR3 reads CASSYSSGGRDTQYF. The CDR3 coding sequence is TGTGCCAGCAGTTACTCCTCGGGCGGGAGAGATACGCAGTATTTT.

This clone appeared a single time. V is TRBV21-1 and J is TRBJ2-7; TRBD1, the D gene given by the table, was not confirmed from the DNA. TRBV21-1 counts as a pseudogene. The CDR3 sequence is 14 residues long. CDR3 in DNA: TGTGCCAGCAGCACTGACAGGGGGCCAGGTGAGCAGTACTTC. Amino acids: CASSTDRGPGEQYF.

This clone has a single count. V is TRBV29-1 and J is TRBJ2-7; TRBD1 aligns across 7 bases. V shed 4 bases and J 3 bases; nucleotides not matched to a gene: 9. The CDR3 is made up of 14 amino acids. Germline V CDR1 and CDR2: SQVTM, ANQGSEA. The CDR3 DNA follows: TGCAGCGTTGTGACAGGGAAAAATTTCTACGAGCAGTACTTC. It codes for CSVVTGKNFYEQYF.

This clone was counted once. The V gene is TRBV28, the J gene TRBJ1-2, with D unresolved. CDR3 length: 16 amino acids. The germline V gene has CDR1 MDHEN and CDR2 SYDVKM. Between the trimmed V and J ends, which lost 3 bases and 3 bases, there was a span of 17 bases. CDR3 sequence reads: CASSLRVRHLHYGYTF. The CDR3 nucleotides are TGTGCCAGCAGTTTGCGGGTTCGACACCTCCACTATGGCTACACCTTC.

The V call is TRBV28, the J call TRBJ1-3; D is uncertain. This CDR3 spans 15 amino acids. The germline V gene encodes CDR1 MDHEN and CDR2 SYDVKM. V was shortened by 3 bases and J by 4 bases, with 13 bases between the two germline ends. The CDR3: CASSFSEGVGNTIYF. The DNA for the CDR3 is TGTGCCAGCAGTTTCTCCGAGGGCGTAGGAAACACCATATATTTT.

The chain employs TRBV15 and TRBJ2-7; D unclear. The CDR3 is 15 residues long. Trimming cost V 5 bases and J 2 bases, with 16 bases left between them. Germline CDR1 is LNHNV and CDR2 is YYDKDF (reference sequence). CDR3 in DNA: TGTGCCACCAGCGGAGTGACAACTCCAGCCTACGAGCAGTACTTC. Protein: CATSGVTTPAYEQYF.

V is TRBV30 and J is TRBJ1-5, with D possibly TRBD1 on 5 matching bases. Deletions cut 5 bases from V and 3 bases from J, with 11 bases between. The CDR3 totals 13 residues. Germline CDR1 GTSNPN, CDR2 SVGIG (reference sequence). The CDR3 DNA sequence: TGTGCCTGGGGCGCACAGGACAATCAGCCCCAGCATTTT. Translation: CAWGAQDNQPQHF.

The chain couples TRBV15 to TRBJ2-3; D possibly corresponds to TRBD2 (5 bases). Trimming removed 0 bases at V and 5 bases at J, with 12 bases between. From germline, CDR1 is LNHNV and CDR2 YYDKDF (reference sequence). There are 15 residues in the CDR3. CDR3 amino acids: CATSRDIAPLDTQYF. CDR3 DNA sequence: TGTGCCACCAGCAGAGATATAGCGCCACTAGATACGCAGTATTTT.

V is TRBV27 and J is TRBJ2-2, with 7 bases matching TRBD2. The CDR3 runs 15 residues. V lost 0 bases to trimming and J lost 6 bases; unmatched junction nucleotides: 4. Looked up from germline, CDR1 is MNHEY and CDR2 is SMNVEV (reference sequence). CDR3 residues: CASSLSTSRAGELFF. In DNA, the CDR3 is TGTGCCAGCAGTTTATCGACTAGCCGAGCCGGGGAGCTGTTTTTT.

The V call is TRBV19, the J call TRBJ2-1; 11 bases align to TRBD2. This CDR3 region has 15 residues. Germline trimming cut 4 bases from V and 5 bases from J; bases unmatched to any gene: 4. CDR1 and CDR2 from the germline V gene are LNHDA and SQIVND (reference sequence). The CDR3 DNA sequence: TGTGCCAGTAGTACTAGCGGGAGGCCCAACAATGAGCAGTTCTTC. Protein sequence: CASSTSGRPNNEQFF.

The chain carries TRBV19 and TRBJ1-4, with 8 bases that match TRBD1. CDR1 LNHDA and CDR2 SQIVND come from the germline V gene (reference sequence). After removal of 6 bases from V and 8 bases from J, the junction contained 11 bases not matched to a gene. The CDR3 contains 15 residues. CDR3 loop: CASSRGRGVEEKLFF. The CDR3 DNA reads as TGTGCCAGTAGCAGGGGGCGAGGAGTAGAGGAAAAACTGTTTTTT.

The chain uses TRBV7-2 and TRBJ1-2; D is unclear. The CDR3 extends over 17 amino acids. The V gene lost 1 base and the J gene lost 6 bases, with 21 bases spanning the gap. CDR1 is SGHTA and CDR2 is FQGNSA in the germline V gene. CDR3 loop: CASSLGSVLSQMDGYTF. CDR3 bases: TGTGCCAGCAGCTTAGGTTCCGTCCTGTCACAGATGGATGGCTACACCTTC.

The V and J genes are TRBV5-6 and TRBJ2-1; the D gene is possibly TRBD2 (5 bases). CDR3 length: 14 residues. Germline CDR1 SGHDT, CDR2 YYEEEE. Trimming removed 4 bases at V and 0 bases at J, with 8 bases between. The CDR3 reads CASSAGGSYNEQFF. The CDR3 nucleotides are TGTGCCAGCAGCGCCGGAGGCTCCTACAATGAGCAGTTCTTC.

The chain carries TRBV27 and TRBJ2-7, with D perhaps given as TRBD1 or TRBD2 (5 bases each). Trimming took 3 bases from V and 7 from J, leaving 13 bases between them. Germline assignment: CDR1 MNHEY and CDR2 SMNVEV (reference sequence). The CDR3 consists of 13 residues. The CDR3 sequence: CASSFLGEGEQYF. CDR3 in DNA: TGTGCCAGCAGTTTCCTGGGGGAAGGTGAGCAGTACTTC.

The chain couples TRBV19 to TRBJ2-5; a weak D match, TRBD2 (7 bases). V lost 2 bases, J lost 4 bases, and 14 bases lay in between. The CDR3 extends over 15 amino acids. Looked up from germline, CDR1 is LNHDA and CDR2 is SQIVND (reference sequence). The CDR3, as DNA: TGTGCCAGTAGTATACGGGGGGCGGACGGAGAGACCCAGTACTTC. This codes for CASSIRGADGETQYF.

The chain employs TRBV7-2 and TRBJ2-7, with 7 bases identical to TRBD2. This CDR3 is 16 amino acids long. Trimming removed 3 bases from V and 7 bases from J; junction bases left unmatched: 15. Germline CDR1 is SGHTA and CDR2 is FQGNSA. CDR3 DNA sequence: TGTGCCAGCAGCTTGTTAGTTAGTGACACCGGGGGGGAGCAGTACTTC. This translates into CASSLLVSDTGGEQYF. Combining the CDR3 with reference TRBV7-2 and TRBJ2-7 gives the whole variable domain GAGVSQSPSNKVTEKGKDVELRCDPISGHTALYWYRQSLGQGLEFLIYFQGNSAPDKSGLPSDRFSAERTGGSVSTLTIQRTQQEDSAVYLCASSLLVSDTGGEQYFGPGTRLTVT.

CDR3 residues: CASSRQEYTDTQYF. In DNA form, the CDR3 reads TGTGCCAGCAGTCGTCAGGAATACACAGATACGCAGTATTTT. The J gene is TRBJ2-3, the V gene TRBV27; D unresolved. The CDR3 is 14 residues long. The V end was cut by 5 bases, the J end by 2 bases, with 11 bases between. The V gene's germline CDR1 is MNHEY and CDR2 SMNVEV (reference sequence).

The rearrangement links TRBV7-8 to TRBJ2-2; TRBD2 agrees at 12 bases. Germline assignment: CDR1 SGHVS and CDR2 FQNEAQ. The CDR3 sequence is 16 residues long. V gave up 3 bases and J gave up 5 bases; unmatched junction bases: 4. The CDR3 spells CASSLILAGGTGELFF. CDR3 sequence (DNA): TGTGCCAGCAGCTTGATACTAGCGGGAGGAACCGGGGAGCTGTTTTTT.

The V gene is TRBV11-2, the J gene TRBJ2-7; D is unclear. Germline V gene sequence: CDR1 SGHAT, CDR2 FQNNGV. The CDR3 is 16 residues long. Trimming took 5 bases from V and 6 from J, leaving 23 bases between them. The CDR3 spells CASSPLSRGSPTEQYF. The DNA of the CDR3 is TGTGCCAGCAGCCCCCTTTCTCGTGGGTCCCCTACCGAGCAGTACTTC.